This T cell receptor (beta chain) appears in the sequencing data of a study of blood T cell repertoires in COVID-19. About the research overall: Samples came from the United States, Italy and Spain, spanning acute and convalescent COVID-19. Nucleic acid was either cDNA or gDNA, and it came from T cells, B-cell-depleted T cells, or PBMCs.

Per the study methods: Estimation of nucleated cell counts relied on the amplification of reference gene primers. Clones were sequenced by immunoSEQ multiplex PCR, and TCRdb holds only the in-frame ones, with some missing. V and J calls and clone size come straight from that table; D and trimming were deduced from the DNA. The table shows under 250,000 clones, with around 82% occurring only once. Trimming took off 7 bases at V and 3 bases at J, with 15 bases between the two ends. This CDR3 has 14 residues. The germline V gene encodes CDR1 SGHRS and CDR2 YFSETQ. V gene TRBV5-1 combines with J gene TRBJ2-3; no clear D. The sequence was obtained from a woman in her forties or fifties with acute or convalescent COVID-19. Sequenced input: peripheral blood. CDR3 loop: CASRTHLRTDTQYF. Here the CDR3 DNA reads TGCGCCAGCCGAACTCACTTGCGGACAGATACGCAGTATTTT.